The sequence of this T cell receptor (beta chain) was determined in a study of blood T cell repertoires in COVID-19. Study-level background: Nucleic acid was either cDNA or gDNA, and it came from T cells, B-cell-depleted T cells, or PBMCs.

Sequenced by immunoSEQ multiplex PCR; TCRdb stores in-frame clones only, minus some. The sample consists of fewer than 150,000 clones, less than 85% of them appearing once. Germline CDR1 and CDR2: SNHLY and FYNNEI. V shed 6 bases and J shed 0 bases, with 16 bases lying between them. This CDR3 comprises 16 residues. Sequencing was carried out using peripheral blood. The sequence derives from a woman aged 80 or over in a cohort sampled during active or convalescent COVID-19. This chain joins TRBV2 and TRBJ2-3, with D possibly being TRBD2 (7 bases). The CDR3: CASRDLGGLSTDTQYF. CDR3 sequence (DNA): TGTGCCAGCAGGGACCTCGGGGGGCTAAGCACAGATACGCAGTATTTT.